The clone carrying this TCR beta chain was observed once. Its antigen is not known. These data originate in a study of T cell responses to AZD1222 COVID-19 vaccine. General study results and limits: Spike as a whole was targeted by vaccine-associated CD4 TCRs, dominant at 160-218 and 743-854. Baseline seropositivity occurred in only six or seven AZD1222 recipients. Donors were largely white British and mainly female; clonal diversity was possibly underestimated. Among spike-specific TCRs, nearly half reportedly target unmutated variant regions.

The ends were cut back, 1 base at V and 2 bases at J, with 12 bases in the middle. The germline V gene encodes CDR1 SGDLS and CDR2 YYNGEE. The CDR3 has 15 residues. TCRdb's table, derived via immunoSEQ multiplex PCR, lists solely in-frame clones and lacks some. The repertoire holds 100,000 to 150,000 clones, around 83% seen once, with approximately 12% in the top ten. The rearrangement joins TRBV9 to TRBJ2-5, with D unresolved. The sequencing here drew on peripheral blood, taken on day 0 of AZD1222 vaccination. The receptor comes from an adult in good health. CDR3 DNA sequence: TGTGCCAGCAGCGTATCGGCCAGATTACAAGAGACCCAGTACTTC. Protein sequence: CASSVSARLQETQYF.